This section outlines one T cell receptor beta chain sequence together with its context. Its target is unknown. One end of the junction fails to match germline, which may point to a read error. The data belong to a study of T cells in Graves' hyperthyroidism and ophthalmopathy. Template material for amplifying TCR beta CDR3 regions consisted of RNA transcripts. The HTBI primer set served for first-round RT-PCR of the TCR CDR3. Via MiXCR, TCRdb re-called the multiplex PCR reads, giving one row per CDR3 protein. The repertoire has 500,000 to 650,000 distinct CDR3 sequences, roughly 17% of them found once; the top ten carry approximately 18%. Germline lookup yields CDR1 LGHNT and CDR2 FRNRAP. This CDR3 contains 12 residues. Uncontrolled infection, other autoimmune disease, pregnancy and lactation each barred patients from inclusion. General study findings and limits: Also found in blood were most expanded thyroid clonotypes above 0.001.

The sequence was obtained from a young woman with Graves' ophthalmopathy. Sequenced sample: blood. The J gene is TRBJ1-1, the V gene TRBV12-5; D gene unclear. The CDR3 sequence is CASGLGSTEAFF. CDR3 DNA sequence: TGTGCTAGTGGGTTGGGAAGCACTGAAGCTTTCTTT.